This paragraph reports one T cell receptor beta chain. This sample is drawn from a study of PD-L1 blockade in urothelial cancer. Measured with immunoSEQ multiplex PCR; TCRdb has only the in-frame clones, and not every one. In the table there are around 50,000 clones, 70% to 90% of which are singletons. Regarding time point: peripheral blood 6 weeks after treatment start. Germline CDR1 is LNHDA and CDR2 is SQIVND (reference sequence). V gave up 5 bases and J gave up 6 bases; unmatched junction bases: 13. The CDR3 totals 17 residues. This sequence was found in a man aged 50 to 59 with urothelial cancer. The chain has TRBV19 and TRBJ1-2; 12 positions agree with TRBD1. The input for sequencing was PBMCs, taken around atezolizumab (anti-PD-L1) treatment. The CDR3 DNA is TGTGCCAGTAGTTCCCTACACCGGGACAGGGGGCTTGATGGCTACACCTTC. It codes for CASSSLHRDRGLDGYTF.